One and the same sample provided the 21 T cell receptor beta chains below, sequenced in a study of cytomegalovirus exposure and HLA in healthy donors. The study ran its PCR with 60 Vbeta and 13 Jbeta primers. TCRdb's copy holds only in-frame clones and misses some; the assay was immunoSEQ multiplex PCR. The sample has some 130,000 clones, more than 70% seen once. Input material: PBMCs. The receptors were sampled from a woman aged 25-40 years in good health and CMV-seropositive.

The chain is built from TRBV18 and TRBJ2-3, with D maybe TRBD2 (6 bases). CDR3 length: 13 amino acids. Germline CDR1 is KGHSH and CDR2 is LQKENI. Trimming left V 0 bases short and J 8 bases short, with 9 bases between. CDR3 loop: CASSPPQGGTQYF. Here the CDR3 DNA reads TGTGCCAGCTCACCACCCCAGGGAGGTACGCAGTATTTT. The full variable domain, its missing parts supplied by reference TRBV18 and TRBJ2-3, is NAGVMQNPRHLVRRRGQEARLRCSPMKGHSHVYWYRQLPEEGLKFMVYLQKENIIDESGMPKERFSAEFPKEGPSILRIQQVVRGDSAAYFCASSPPQGGTQYFGPGTRLTVL.

The genes are TRBV5-6 and TRBJ2-1; TRBD2 matches at 9 bases. Germline V gives CDR1 SGHDT, CDR2 YYEEEE. CDR3 length: 15 residues. With V trimmed by 4 bases and J by 10 bases, 12 bases remained unmatched. The CDR3 DNA sequence: TGTGCCAGCAGCCCCTCAGTACTAGCGGGTGAAGAGCAGTTCTTC. It encodes CASSPSVLAGEEQFF.

The chain uses TRBV6-1 and TRBJ2-3; 11 bases line up with TRBD1. CDR1 MNHNS and CDR2 SASEGT come from the germline V gene. With 1 base clipped from V and 2 bases from J, the junction kept 2 bases outside the gene matches. This CDR3 region has 16 residues. The CDR3 loop is CASSEGTGGFTDTQYF. The CDR3 bases are TGTGCCAGCAGTGAAGGGACAGGGGGCTTCACAGATACGCAGTATTTT.

Comments on this clone: Compared with germline, one end of the junction differs, possibly owing to a read error. J is TRBJ2-2 and V is TRBV7-9; D perhaps matches TRBD1 (5 bases). Germline values: CDR1 SEHNR, CDR2 FQNEAQ (reference sequence). The CDR3 extends over 13 amino acids. The CDR3 region has the DNA TGTTCCAGCAGCTCCACAGGCACCGGGGAGCTGTTTTTT. Protein product: CSSSSTGTGELFF.

The rearrangement uses TRBV15 and TRBJ1-6; 8 bases line up with TRBD1. V gave up 3 bases and J gave up 7 bases; unmatched junction bases: 2. This CDR3 is 14 amino acids long. Germline values: CDR1 LNHNV, CDR2 YYDKDF (reference sequence). The chain's CDR3 is CATSSDRGNSPLHF. CDR3 bases: TGTGCCACCAGCAGTGACAGGGGAAATTCACCCCTCCACTTT.

V and J are TRBV4-2 and TRBJ1-5; 8 nucleotides agree with TRBD1. The trim removed 4 bases at V and 7 bases at J, leaving 6 bases unmatched. Germline-derived CDR1 and CDR2 are LGHNA and YNFKEQ. This CDR3 spans 14 amino acids. The CDR3: CASSPRTGSQPQHF. The CDR3 DNA is TGTGCCAGCAGCCCCCGGACAGGGTCCCAGCCCCAGCATTTT.

This clone was detected a few times. The chain employs TRBV2 and TRBJ1-2, with 7 bases matching TRBD1. The CDR3 covers 14 residues. The ends lost 5 bases at V and 3 bases at J; junction bases unmatched: 6. Germline CDR1 reads SNHLY; CDR2 reads FYNNEI. CDR3 in amino acids: CASSSYTGDYGYTF. Written as DNA, the CDR3 is TGTGCCAGCAGTTCTTATACAGGGGACTATGGCTACACCTTC.

The chain couples TRBV7-2 to TRBJ2-7; 8 bases are shared with TRBD1. The CDR3 runs to 15 residues. Germline loops: CDR1 SGHTA, CDR2 FQGNSA. Losses at the gene ends were 5 bases for V and 0 bases for J; bases not matched to a gene: 6. The CDR3: CASSKGQASSYEQYF. CDR3 bases: TGTGCCAGCAGCAAGGGACAGGCAAGCTCCTACGAGCAGTACTTC.

The rearrangement links TRBV9 to TRBJ2-1; TRBD2 agrees at 7 bases. The CDR3 has 14 residues. CDR1 is SGDLS, CDR2 YYNGEE, per germline. V lost 0 bases, J lost 8 bases, and 5 bases stayed unmatched. CDR3 nucleotides: TGTGCCAGCAGCGTAGCGGGGGGTCTTGATGAGCAGTTCTTC. Its translation: CASSVAGGLDEQFF.

The gene calls are TRBV5-4 and TRBJ1-4, with D hard to call. Trimming stripped 1 base from V and 0 bases from J, with 13 bases between. The CDR3 totals 17 residues. Germline V gives CDR1 SGHNT, CDR2 YYREEE (reference sequence). The CDR3 DNA is TGTGCCAGCAGCTTGCACGCGGGAGATGCAACTAATGAAAAACTGTTTTTT. Translation: CASSLHAGDATNEKLFF. Full variable domain (missing parts from reference TRBV5-4 and TRBJ1-4): ETGVTQSPTHLIKTRGQQVTLRCSSQSGHNTVSWYQQALGQGPQFIFQYYREEENGRGNFPPRFSGLQFPNYSSELNVNALELDDSALYLCASSLHAGDATNEKLFFGSGTQLSVL.

This sequence joins TRBV7-9 and TRBJ1-1; D may be TRBD1 (5 bases). Germline V lookup: CDR1 SEHNR, CDR2 FQNEAQ (reference sequence). V shed 11 bases and J shed 2 bases, with 15 bases lying between them. The CDR3 length is 13 residues. Here the CDR3 reads CAGRGGENTEAFF. The DNA for the CDR3 is TGTGCCGGCCGGGGGGGGGAAAACACTGAAGCTTTCTTT.

CDR3: CASSPQGLSSYEQYF. CDR3 DNA sequence: TGTGCCAGCTCACCACAGGGACTGAGCTCCTACGAGCAGTACTTC. This chain links TRBV18 with TRBJ2-7; D might be TRBD2 (6 bases). The CDR3 has 15 residues. V was trimmed by 1 base and J by 0 bases, leaving 10 bases between them. Germline lookup yields CDR1 KGHSH and CDR2 LQKENI.

The J gene is TRBJ2-5, the V gene TRBV7-2; D remains ambiguous. The length of the CDR3 is 13 residues. Trimming removed 3 bases at V and 5 bases at J, with 10 bases between. Germline CDR1 is SGHTA and CDR2 is FQGNSA. The CDR3 DNA is TGTGCCAGCAGCTTCTCCCCTTCGGAGACCCAGTACTTC. It encodes CASSFSPSETQYF.

The chain carries TRBV29-1 and TRBJ1-2; D may be TRBD1 (5 bases). V lost 6 bases and J lost 1, with 6 bases in between. The CDR3 totals 11 residues. CDR1 SQVTM and CDR2 ANQGSEA come from the germline V gene. Here the CDR3 DNA reads TGCAGCGTCGGGGGTAACTATGGCTACACCTTC. Its translation: CSVGGNYGYTF. The variable domain in full, completed from reference TRBV29-1 and TRBJ1-2, reads SAVISQKPSRDICQRGTSLTIQCQVDSQVTMMFWYRQQPGQSLTLIATANQGSEATYESGFVIDKFPISRPNLTFSTLTVSNMSPEDSSIYLCSVGGNYGYTFGSGTRLTVV.

The genes are TRBV7-6 and TRBJ1-2; 12 nucleotides agree with TRBD1. J gave up 4 bases and V 5 bases, and 8 bases lay outside the gene matches. The CDR3 sequence is 16 residues long. The germline V gene encodes CDR1 SGHVS and CDR2 FNYEAQ. In DNA form, the CDR3 reads TGTGCCAGCAGCCCCGGGACAGGGGGCGCCTTCTATGGCTACACCTTC. This translates into CASSPGTGGAFYGYTF.

The DNA for the CDR3 is TGTGCCACCAGCAGAAGACAGGGCTCCTACGAGCAGTACTTC. Protein sequence: CATSRRQGSYEQYF. The gene calls are TRBV15 and TRBJ2-7; 7 nucleotides match TRBD1. V was clipped by 2 bases and J by 0 bases; unmatched bases: 1. Looked up from germline, CDR1 is LNHNV and CDR2 is YYDKDF (reference sequence). This CDR3 contains 14 residues.

V and J are TRBV19 and TRBJ2-5, with 9 bases identical to TRBD2. CDR1 LNHDA and CDR2 SQIVND come from the germline V gene (reference sequence). CDR3 size: 15 residues. J gave up 10 bases and V 6 bases, and 15 bases lay outside the gene matches. In DNA form, the CDR3 reads TGTGCCAGTAGCCAATTACTCGGGCGGGAGGGAGTCCAGTACTTC. Its protein product is CASSQLLGREGVQYF.

V is TRBV11-2 and J is TRBJ2-7; D perhaps matches TRBD2 (6 bases). CDR1 SGHAT and CDR2 FQNNGV come from the germline V gene. This CDR3 is 13 amino acids long. Deletions cut 1 base from V and 2 bases from J, with 6 bases between. CDR3 sequence reads: CASSLGTTYEQYF. CDR3 nucleotide sequence: TGTGCCAGCAGCTTAGGGACTACCTACGAGCAGTACTTC.

J is TRBJ1-2 and V is TRBV2; 10 bases are shared with TRBD1. The V segment lost 5 bases and the J segment 2 bases; nucleotides outside the gene matches: 5. The CDR3 covers 15 residues. Germline CDR1 SNHLY, CDR2 FYNNEI. Written as DNA, the CDR3 is TGTGCCAGCAGTCCACAGACAGGGGGCAACTATGGCTACACCTTC. Protein: CASSPQTGGNYGYTF.

The V and J genes are TRBV2 and TRBJ2-7; D possibly corresponds to TRBD1 (6 bases). CDR1 and CDR2 from the germline V gene are SNHLY and FYNNEI. This CDR3 contains 13 residues. Trimming took 10 bases from V and 3 from J, leaving 16 bases between them. Written as DNA, the CDR3 is TGTGCCACCCAGGGGAGAATCCTCTACGAGCAGTACTTC. Protein: CATQGRILYEQYF. The whole variable domain, remainder taken from reference TRBV2 and TRBJ2-7, is EPEVTQTPSHQVTQMGQEVILRCVPISNHLYFYWYRQILGQKVEFLVSFYNNEISEKSEIFDDQFSVERPDGSNFTLKIRSTKLEDSAMYFCATQGRILYEQYFGPGTRLTVT.

J is TRBJ1-1 and V is TRBV7-9; maybe TRBD1 (5 bases). V lost 0 bases and J lost 6, with 20 bases in between. CDR1 and CDR2 from the germline V gene are SEHNR and FQNEAQ (reference sequence). The CDR3 covers 17 residues. The CDR3 nucleotides are TGTGCCAGCAGCTTAGCAGTCGGGGGGAACTTGGGCGCTGAAGCTTTCTTT. Amino acids: CASSLAVGGNLGAEAFF.